This T cell receptor beta chain was obtained from a study of shared clonotypes between healthy human individuals (dated by TCRdb to about 2020). Notes on the research overall: A couple of women and a few men aged 18 to 49 years were included in the cohort. For each donor, three plates each were used for CD4 naive and CD4 memory, two plates were used for CD8 naive, and one plate was used for CD8 memory. Between about 0.8 and 8.9 billion PBMCs per donor were obtained by leukapheresis. To estimate repertoire size and how much clonotype sharing occurs between individuals, the study deeply sequenced the blood TCR repertoires of several healthy adults. To increase sequencing depth and limit assay-specific biases, different laboratories used diverse techniques to prepare libraries and sequence TCR repertoires.

A distance of 12 bases separates the germline ends of V and J, which lose 3 bases and 0 bases respectively. The CDR3 starts with the cysteine, ends with the phenylalanine, and has 17 residues. Only the CDR3 part of the read is kept: 51 bases, read in frame from the first base. Per the germline V gene (reference sequence), SEHNR is the CDR1 and FQNEAQ is the CDR2. This clone appeared once. Its antigen target is currently unknown. Base qualities are not provided; no much larger clone lies one nucleotide away. Healthy HIV-negative adults with no recently reported acute infections or vaccinations were included as donors. Only Caucasian adults living in Nashville, Tennessee, USA were represented among the donors. Magnetic negative selection was used to enrich CD4+ T cells, after which naive cells were positively selected on CD45RA and the negative fraction became the memory subset. Blood was collected by leukapheresis, and PBMCs were isolated by Ficoll-Histopaque density gradient centrifugation and then cryopreserved in liquid nitrogen vapor phase. Analytical flow cytometry was used to check the purity and quantity of each magnetically sorted T cell population. From each sorted fraction, genomic DNA was isolated and quantified by UV absorbance on a Nanodrop 2000c.

Using the deep immunoSEQ assay, multiplex PCR amplified TCR CDR3 regions from genomic DNA. Extracted genomic DNA from each cell subset was spread evenly across all wells of several immunoSEQ 96-well plates, with each plate serving as a replicate. For sorted subsets, each replicate PCR was loaded with about 0.2 ug genomic DNA, equivalent to about 33,000 T cell genomes. Purified libraries were quantified with a Qubit 3.0 fluorometer, sized on a Bioanalyzer 2100, and re-quantified with the KAPA Library Quantification kit. A separate single-read 150-cycle Illumina NextSeq 550 flow cell was used to sequence each immunoSEQ 96-well plate. Per the original workflow: Because the immunoSEQ output held only junctional sequences and lacked quality scores, the filtering could not match the filtering applied to full-length reads. To assign V/J genes and CDR3, sequences were annotated using PyIR, a Python wrapper for IgBLAST v1.9, with IMGT germline references. Reads with weak V/J assignments (E-value above 1e-6), missing CDR3, stop codons, out-of-frame junctions, or ambiguous translated residues were removed. V3J clonotypes were defined as sequences sharing the same inferred V gene, J gene, and CDR3 amino acid sequence. Percentage overlap between repertoires was calculated by dividing the number of shared unique clonotypes by the size of the smaller repertoire. Repertoire richness was assessed with RTK rarefaction, the Chao1 estimator, and Recon v2.1 estimates of unobserved clonotypes. OLGA was used to compute generation probabilities for all TCRbeta clonotypes that the gDNA method yielded from a handful of donors. TCRdb mirrors the immuneACCESS table, restricted to in-frame sequences. Some clones are absent from its copies; in checked studies, under half trace to an unresolved V gene, and the reason for the others is unknown. The V and J calls and clone size are taken from that table; D and trimming were inferred from the DNA. Recorded for this sample are about 2 million clones; roughly 95% of them occurred a single time. Of the sample, 0.13% falls within the top ten clones.

Points the paper makes about the study in general: Larger estimated clonotype richness was generally found for naive subsets than for memory subsets. Rarefaction of sorted-subset datasets indicated incomplete sequencing despite the large sequencing depth. Based on pairwise subsampling, the degree of clonotype sharing among donors was expected to be affected by sequencing depth. Because the study included a small number of donors, the genetic and exposure-history diversity represented was limited. Clonotypes shared by all four sorted-subset donors showed higher generation probabilities than non-shared clonotypes. Sampling was restricted to blood, and TCR repertoires in tissues likely differ from the TCR repertoires found in blood. Sharing across a handful of donors was observed for 4.5% to 6.5% of naive CD4, over 3% of naive CD8, over 2% of memory CD4, and roughly 0.4% of memory CD8 clonotypes.

Recombination connected TRBV7-9 to TRBJ2-6; the D gene cannot be named for sure. The sequencing input was naive CD4+ T cells sorted from blood. The cell subset or site label, as the study defines it: CD45RA+ positively selected. The source of this sequence is a man younger than 35 in good health. In nucleotides, the sequence is TGTGCCAGCAGCTTGAACCGGGCCACCTCTGGGGCCAACGTCCTGACTTTC. Translated, this is CASSLNRATSGANVLTF.